This T cell receptor beta chain comes out of a study of spatial heterogeneity in lung cancer. Study-wide results and caveats: Mutation tallies in tumors tracked expanded intratumoral alpha and beta TCR counts.

Time point noted: sample taken at primary tumor resection. Without sorting, whole RNA was sequenced from tumor, nontumor lung or frozen PBMC. The library protocol tagged each TCR cDNA with a unique molecular identifier. TCRdb re-called the 5' RACE reads with MiXCR, one entry per CDR3 protein. The table lists 15,000 to 20,000 distinct CDR3 sequences, under 7.5% of them singletons. Sample share makes this clonotype medium-sized. Its antigen is not identified. This receptor was taken from a female donor with early-stage non-small cell lung cancer. The sequences come from lung tumor tissue, collected at surgery.

CDR3 nucleotide sequence: TGCAGTGCTAGAGATTTGACCAGCTCTGGAAACACCATATATTTT. It encodes CSARDLTSSGNTIYF. V gene TRBV20-1 combines with J gene TRBJ1-3; D gene uncertain. The CDR3 totals 15 residues. V was shortened by 0 bases and J by 0 bases, with 9 bases between the two germline ends. CDR1 is DFQATT and CDR2 is SNEGSKA in the germline V gene (reference sequence).